Listed here is a single T cell receptor beta chain. The antigen is unknown. Each of the donors had 9 to 10 milliliters of peripheral blood drawn into EDTA-treated Vacutainer tubes. These data belong to a study of blood T cells in healthy people across ages. Study observations and caveats: Diversity was estimated from one million T cells, and these estimates were considered underestimates. Any conclusive comparison of naive versus antigen-experienced cells was prevented by using unsorted PBMCs.

Together with a sample-barcoded 5' primer, a J-beta primer mix was included in a second PCR lasting about 6 to 11 cycles. TCRdb re-called the 5' RACE reads with MiXCR, one entry per CDR3 protein. Altogether 1 million to 1.2 million distinct CDR3 sequences are present, around two fifths being singletons, with the ten largest covering roughly 14%. The germline V gene has CDR1 MNHNS and CDR2 SASEGT. The CDR3 is 15 amino acids. The germline V and J ends were trimmed by 2 bases and 1 base, with 11 bases remaining between them. The chain joins TRBV6-1 to TRBJ1-1; D uncertain. Sequencing input: blood. The receptor comes from a young man in good health. The CDR3 loop reads CASSEWEGRNTEAFF. As DNA, the CDR3 is TGTGCCAGCAGTGAATGGGAGGGAAGGAACACTGAAGCTTTCTTT.